This T cell receptor beta chain emerged from a study of T cells in Graves' hyperthyroidism and ophthalmopathy. Study observations and caveats: By a 13 V-J model, ophthalmopathy was set apart from stable hyperthyroidism. The model identified upcoming ophthalmopathy a median about 7.1 months ahead of onset.

To note about this clonotype: Its specificity is unknown.

J gave up 4 bases and V 10 bases, and 7 bases lay outside the gene matches. This CDR3 comprises 15 residues. The germline V gene encodes CDR1 MNHEY and CDR2 SMNVEV (reference sequence). Researchers took RNA transcripts and amplified the TCR beta CDR3 regions from them. RT-PCR in the first round (using the HTBI primer set) targeted the TCR CDR3. TCRdb itself ran the multiplex PCR reads through MiXCR, one entry per CDR3 protein. This table holds roughly 840,000 distinct CDR3 sequences, more than 30% found once. The hyperthyroidism was newly diagnosed and had lasted under 2 months; the patients were aged 18 to 65.

Sequencing input: blood. The receptor comes from a young man with Graves' hyperthyroidism. The chain couples TRBV27 to TRBJ1-6, with 10 positions matching TRBD1. The CDR3 nucleotides are TGTGCCACCAACTCGGGACAGGGGTATAATTCACCCCTCCACTTT. Translating gives CATNSGQGYNSPLHF.